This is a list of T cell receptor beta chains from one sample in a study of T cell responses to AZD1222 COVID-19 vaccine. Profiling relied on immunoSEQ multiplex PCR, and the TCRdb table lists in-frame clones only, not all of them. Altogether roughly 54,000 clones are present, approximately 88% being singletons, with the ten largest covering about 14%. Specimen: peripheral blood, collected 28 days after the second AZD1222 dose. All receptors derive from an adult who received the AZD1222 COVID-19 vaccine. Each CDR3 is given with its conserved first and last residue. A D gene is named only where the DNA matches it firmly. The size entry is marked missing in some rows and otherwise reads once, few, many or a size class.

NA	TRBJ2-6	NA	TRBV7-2	TGTGCCGGCTCTGGGGCCAACGTCCTGACTTTC	CAGSGANVLTF
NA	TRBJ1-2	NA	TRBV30	TGTGCCTGGAGTGTTAGGCACCAGGCAGGAACGAACTATGGCTACACCTTC	CAWSVRHQAGTNYGYTF
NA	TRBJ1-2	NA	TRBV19	TGTGCCAGTAGTAGTCCCGCTTCTAACTATGGCTACACCTTC	CASSSPASNYGYTF
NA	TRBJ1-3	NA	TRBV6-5	TGTGCCGCAACCAGCCCCGGAAACACCATATATTTT	CAATSPGNTIYF
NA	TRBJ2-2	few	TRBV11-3	TGTGCCAGCAGCGTAGGAGGGGGTGGAGGGCGCGGCACCGGGGAGCTGTTTTTT	CASSVGGGGGRGTGELFF
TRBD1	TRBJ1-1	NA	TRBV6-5	TGTGCCAGCAGTTACAGTTTTGAGGGGGCAACTGAAGCTTTCTTT	CASSYSFEGATEAFF
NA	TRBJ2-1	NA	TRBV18	TGTGCCAGCTCAAGAAGCGGGCAAGAATACAATGAGCAGTTCTTC	CASSRSGQEYNEQFF
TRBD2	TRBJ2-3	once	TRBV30	TGTGCCTGGAAACTAGCGTATAGCACAGATACGCAGTATTTT	CAWKLAYSTDTQYF
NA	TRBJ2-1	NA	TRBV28	TGTGCCAGCAGCAGGGGGAGGCGGGAGCCCTACAATGAGCAGTTCTTC	CASSRGRREPYNEQFF
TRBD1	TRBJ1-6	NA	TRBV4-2	TGTGCCAGCAGCATTCAGGGGGCGCTGAATTCACCCCTCCACTTT	CASSIQGALNSPLHF
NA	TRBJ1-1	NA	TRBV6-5	TGTGCCAGCAGAAGGTATGGCGGGACTGAAGCTTTCTTT	CASRRYGGTEAFF
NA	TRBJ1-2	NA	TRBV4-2	TGTGCCAGCAGCCGATGGGGGTCGCAGGGTAAAACTAACTATGGCTACACCTTC	CASSRWGSQGKTNYGYTF
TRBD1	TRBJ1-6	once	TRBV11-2	TGTGCCAGCAGCTCTACAGGGGGGAATTCACCCCTCCACTTT	CASSSTGGNSPLHF
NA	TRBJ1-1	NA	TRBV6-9	TGTGCCAGCAGTTACAGGGACACTGAAGCTTTCTTT	CASSYRDTEAFF
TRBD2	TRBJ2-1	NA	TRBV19	TGTGCCAGTAGTCTCAGACTAGCGGGGGTGTTCTACAATGAGCAGTTCTTC	CASSLRLAGVFYNEQFF